This TCR beta chain was identified in a study of OX40 agonist ivuxolimab in advanced cancers. The CDR3 sequence is 15 residues long. The V gene end was trimmed by 5 bases and the J gene end by 5 bases; junction bases not matched to a gene: 11. From germline, CDR1 is SGHAT and CDR2 FQNNGV. Some clones are missing from TCRdb's copy, which holds only in-frame ones; the method was immunoSEQ multiplex PCR. The data show about 49,000 clones, 85% seen once. The chain is built from TRBV11-2 and TRBJ2-5; 7 positions match TRBD1. The origin of this receptor is an adult with an advanced solid tumor such as melanoma, head and neck, liver or kidney cancer. Material: CD4+ or CD8+ T cells sorted from blood, obtained in a trial of the OX40 agonist ivuxolimab. CDR3 coding DNA: TGTGCCAGCAGCATATTGACAGGGATTACGGAGACCCAGTACTTC. It translates to CASSILTGITETQYF.